This record looks at one TCR beta chain sequence and its context. The age range of participants was 18 to 89 years, with residence in approximately 25 US areas. The data are from a study of blood T cell repertoires in COVID-19. Study overall: The United States, Italy and Spain were the sources of the acute and convalescent COVID-19 samples.

The trim removed 5 bases at V and 0 bases at J, leaving 3 bases unmatched. The CDR3 is made up of 14 amino acids. Germline loops: CDR1 GTSNPN, CDR2 SVGIG (reference sequence). TCRdb keeps only in-frame clones here, not all; method: immunoSEQ multiplex PCR. The data hold 350,000 to 550,000 clones, with approximately 92% observed a single time. This TCR was recovered from a man aged 25 to 40 who had recovered from COVID-19. V is TRBV30 and J is TRBJ2-7, with 11 bases that match TRBD2. Sequenced sample: PBMCs or T cells enriched from blood (not recorded which). The CDR3 bases are TGTGCCTGGGGGGGACTAGCGGTCTCCTACGAGCAGTACTTC. Its protein product is CAWGGLAVSYEQYF.